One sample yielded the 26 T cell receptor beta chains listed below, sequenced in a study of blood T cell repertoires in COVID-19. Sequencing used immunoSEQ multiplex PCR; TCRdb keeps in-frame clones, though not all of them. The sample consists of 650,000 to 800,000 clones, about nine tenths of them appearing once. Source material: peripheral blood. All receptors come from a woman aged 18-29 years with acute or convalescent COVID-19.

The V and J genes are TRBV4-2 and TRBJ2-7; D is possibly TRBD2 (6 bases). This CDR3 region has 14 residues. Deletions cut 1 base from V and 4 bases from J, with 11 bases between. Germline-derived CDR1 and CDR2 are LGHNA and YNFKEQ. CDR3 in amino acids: CASSQVSGRYEQYF. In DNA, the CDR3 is TGTGCCAGCAGCCAAGTCAGCGGGCGTTACGAGCAGTACTTC.

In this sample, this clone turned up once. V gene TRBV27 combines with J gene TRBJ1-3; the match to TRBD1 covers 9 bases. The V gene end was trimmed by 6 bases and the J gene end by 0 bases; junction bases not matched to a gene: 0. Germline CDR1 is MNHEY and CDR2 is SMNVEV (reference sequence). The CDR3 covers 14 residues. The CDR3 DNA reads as TGTGCCAGCAGGGACAGGGGCTCTGGAAACACCATATATTTT. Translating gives CASRDRGSGNTIYF.

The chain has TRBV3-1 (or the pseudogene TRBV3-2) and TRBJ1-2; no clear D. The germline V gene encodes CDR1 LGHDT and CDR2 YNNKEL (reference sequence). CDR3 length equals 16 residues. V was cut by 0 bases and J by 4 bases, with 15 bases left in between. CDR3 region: CASSQEYSAVPYGYTF. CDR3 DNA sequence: TGTGCCAGCAGCCAAGAATACTCCGCGGTACCCTATGGCTACACCTTC.

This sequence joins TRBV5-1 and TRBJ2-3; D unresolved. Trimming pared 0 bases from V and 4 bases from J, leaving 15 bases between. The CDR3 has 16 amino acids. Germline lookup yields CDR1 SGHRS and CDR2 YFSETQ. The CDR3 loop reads CASSLGSITPPDTQYF. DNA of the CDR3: TGCGCCAGCAGCTTGGGGTCAATCACTCCCCCAGATACGCAGTATTTT.

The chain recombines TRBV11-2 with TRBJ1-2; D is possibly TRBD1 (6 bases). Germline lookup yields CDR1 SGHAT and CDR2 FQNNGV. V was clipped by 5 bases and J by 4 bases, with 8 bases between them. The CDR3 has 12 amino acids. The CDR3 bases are TGTGCCAGCAGCCAGGGGATCTATGGCTACACCTTC. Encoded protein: CASSQGIYGYTF.

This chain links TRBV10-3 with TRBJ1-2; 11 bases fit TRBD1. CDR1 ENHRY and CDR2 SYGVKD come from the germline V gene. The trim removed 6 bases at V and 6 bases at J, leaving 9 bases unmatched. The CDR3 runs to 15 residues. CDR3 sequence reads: CAIREGQGASDGYTF. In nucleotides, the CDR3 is TGTGCCATCAGAGAAGGACAGGGGGCAAGTGATGGCTACACCTTC.

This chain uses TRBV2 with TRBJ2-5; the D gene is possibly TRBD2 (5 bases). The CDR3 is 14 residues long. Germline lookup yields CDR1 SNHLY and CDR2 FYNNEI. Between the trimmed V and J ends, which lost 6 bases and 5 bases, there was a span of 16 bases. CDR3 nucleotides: TGTGCCAGCAGGTTGGTCGCGGGCGGTGAGACCCAGTACTTC. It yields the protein CASRLVAGGETQYF.

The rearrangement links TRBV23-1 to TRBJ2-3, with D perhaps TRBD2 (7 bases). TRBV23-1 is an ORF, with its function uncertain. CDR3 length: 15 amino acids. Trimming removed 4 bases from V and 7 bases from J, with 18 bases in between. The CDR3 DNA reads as TGCGCCAGCAGTCCAGGTTGGGGGGGGCCGTATACGCAGTATTTT. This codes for CASSPGWGGPYTQYF.

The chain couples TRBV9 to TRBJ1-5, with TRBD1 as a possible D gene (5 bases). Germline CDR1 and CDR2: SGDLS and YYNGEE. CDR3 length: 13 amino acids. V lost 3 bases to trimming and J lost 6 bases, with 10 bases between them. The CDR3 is CASSARGGQPQHF. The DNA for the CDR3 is TGTGCCAGCAGCGCCCGGGGGGGTCAGCCCCAGCATTTT.

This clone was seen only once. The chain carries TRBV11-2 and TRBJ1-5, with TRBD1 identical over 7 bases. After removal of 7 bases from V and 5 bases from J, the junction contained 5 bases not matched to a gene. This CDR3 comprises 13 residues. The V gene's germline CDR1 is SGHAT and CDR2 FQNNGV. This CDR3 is CASTAGTDQPQHF. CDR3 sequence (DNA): TGTGCCAGCACGGCAGGGACAGATCAGCCCCAGCATTTT.

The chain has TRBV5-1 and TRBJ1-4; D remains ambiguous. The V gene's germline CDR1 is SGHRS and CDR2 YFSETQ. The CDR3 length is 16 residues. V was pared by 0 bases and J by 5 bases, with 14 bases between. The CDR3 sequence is CASSLAPPGGNEKLFF. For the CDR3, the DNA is TGCGCCAGCAGCTTGGCCCCCCCTGGAGGGAATGAAAAACTGTTTTTT.

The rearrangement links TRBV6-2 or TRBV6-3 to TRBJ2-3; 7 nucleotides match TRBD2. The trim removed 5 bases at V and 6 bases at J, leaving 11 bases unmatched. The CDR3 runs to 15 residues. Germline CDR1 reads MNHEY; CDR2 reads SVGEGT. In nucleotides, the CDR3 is TGTGCCAGCAGTGACCGGACTAGGTTGTTGGATACGCAGTATTTT. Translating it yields CASSDRTRLLDTQYF.

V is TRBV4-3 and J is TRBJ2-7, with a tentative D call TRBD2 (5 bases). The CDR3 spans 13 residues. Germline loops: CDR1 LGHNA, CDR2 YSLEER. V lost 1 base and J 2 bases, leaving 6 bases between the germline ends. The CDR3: CASSQGRAYEQYF. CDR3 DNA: TGCGCCAGCAGCCAAGGGCGGGCCTACGAGCAGTACTTC.

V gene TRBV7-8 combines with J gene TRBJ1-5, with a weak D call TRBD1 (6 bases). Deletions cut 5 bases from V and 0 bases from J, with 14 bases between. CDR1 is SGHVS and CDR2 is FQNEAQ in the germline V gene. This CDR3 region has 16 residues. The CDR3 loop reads CASSPRDIYSNQPQHF. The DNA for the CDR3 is TGTGCCAGCAGCCCCCGGGACATTTATAGCAATCAGCCCCAGCATTTT. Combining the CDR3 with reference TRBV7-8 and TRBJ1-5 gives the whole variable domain GAGVSQSPRYKVAKRGQDVALRCDPISGHVSLFWYQQALGQGPEFLTYFQNEAQLDKSGLPSDRFFAERPEGSVSTLKIQRTQQEDSAVYLCASSPRDIYSNQPQHFGDGTRLSIL.

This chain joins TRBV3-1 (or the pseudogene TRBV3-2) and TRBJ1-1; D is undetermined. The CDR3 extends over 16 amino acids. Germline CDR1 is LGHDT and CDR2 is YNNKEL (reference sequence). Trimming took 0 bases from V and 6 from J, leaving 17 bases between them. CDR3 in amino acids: CASSQETRHIPPEAFF. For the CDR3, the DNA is TGTGCCAGCAGCCAAGAAACGAGACACATTCCCCCTGAAGCTTTCTTT.

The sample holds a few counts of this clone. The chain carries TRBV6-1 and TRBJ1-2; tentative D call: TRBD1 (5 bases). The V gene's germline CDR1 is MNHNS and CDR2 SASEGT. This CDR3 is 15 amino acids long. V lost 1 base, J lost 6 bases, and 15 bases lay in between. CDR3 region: CASSEEYWGGHGYTF. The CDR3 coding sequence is TGTGCCAGCAGTGAAGAATACTGGGGGGGACATGGCTACACCTTC.

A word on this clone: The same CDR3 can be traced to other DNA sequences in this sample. CDR3 DNA sequence: TGTGCCAGCAGCGTAGGGGCGGGAAGCTCCTACAATGAGCAGTTCTTC. Its translation: CASSVGAGSSYNEQFF. J is TRBJ2-1 and V is TRBV9, with D tentatively TRBD2 (6 bases). Germline CDR1 is SGDLS and CDR2 is YYNGEE. The CDR3 runs 16 residues. V was shortened by 0 bases and J by 0 bases, with 10 bases between the two germline ends. The whole variable domain, filled in from reference TRBV9 and TRBJ2-1, reads DSGVTQTPKHLITATGQRVTLRCSPRSGDLSVYWYQQSLDQGLQFLIQYYNGEERAKGNILERFSAQQFPDLHSELNLSSLELGDSALYFCASSVGAGSSYNEQFFGPGTRLTVL.

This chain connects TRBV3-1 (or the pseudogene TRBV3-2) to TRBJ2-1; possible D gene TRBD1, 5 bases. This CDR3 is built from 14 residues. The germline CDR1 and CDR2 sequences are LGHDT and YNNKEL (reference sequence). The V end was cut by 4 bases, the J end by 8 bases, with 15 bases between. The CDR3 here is CASSRPQGYHEQFF. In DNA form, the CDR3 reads TGTGCCAGCAGCCGCCCCCAGGGTTACCATGAGCAGTTCTTC.

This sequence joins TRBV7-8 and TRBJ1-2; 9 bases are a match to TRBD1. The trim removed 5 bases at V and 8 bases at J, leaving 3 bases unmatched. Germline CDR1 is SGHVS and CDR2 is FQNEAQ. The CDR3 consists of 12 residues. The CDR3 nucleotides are TGTGCCAGCAGCCGGACAGGGGAAGGCTACACCTTC. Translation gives CASSRTGEGYTF.

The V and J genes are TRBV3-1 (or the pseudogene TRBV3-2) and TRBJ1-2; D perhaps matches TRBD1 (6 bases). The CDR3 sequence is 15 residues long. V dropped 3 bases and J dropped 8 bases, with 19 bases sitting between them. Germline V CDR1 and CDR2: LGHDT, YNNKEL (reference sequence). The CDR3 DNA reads TGTGCCAGCAGCCATGCTGCAGGGGTGGTAAGCGGCTACACCTTC. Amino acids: CASSHAAGVVSGYTF.

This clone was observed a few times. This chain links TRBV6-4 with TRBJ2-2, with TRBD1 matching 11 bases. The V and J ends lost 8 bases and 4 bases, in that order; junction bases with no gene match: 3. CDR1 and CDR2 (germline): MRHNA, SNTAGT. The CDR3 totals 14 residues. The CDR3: CASGTGGSTGELFF. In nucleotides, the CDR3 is TGTGCCAGCGGGACAGGGGGGAGCACCGGGGAGCTGTTTTTT.

CDR3 protein: CASSVAEGGAGEQFF. In nucleotides, the CDR3 is TGTGCCAGCAGCGTAGCGGAGGGGGGGGCCGGTGAGCAGTTCTTC. This chain links TRBV9 with TRBJ2-1; weak D call: TRBD2 (7 bases). Trimming took 0 bases from V and 9 from J, leaving 16 bases between them. Germline lookup yields CDR1 SGDLS and CDR2 YYNGEE. This CDR3 is 15 amino acids long.

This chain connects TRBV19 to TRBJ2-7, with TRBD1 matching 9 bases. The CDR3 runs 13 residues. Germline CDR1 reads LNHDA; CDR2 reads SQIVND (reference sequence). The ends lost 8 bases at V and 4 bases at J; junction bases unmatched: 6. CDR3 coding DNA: TGTGCCAGTCGACAACAGGGGGCTTACGAGCAGTACTTC. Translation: CASRQQGAYEQYF.

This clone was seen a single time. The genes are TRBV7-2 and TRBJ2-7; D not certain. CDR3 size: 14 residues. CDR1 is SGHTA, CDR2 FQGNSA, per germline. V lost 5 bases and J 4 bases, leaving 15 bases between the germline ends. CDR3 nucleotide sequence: TGTGCCAGCAGCCCGGGTTTATTCCAGTACGAGCAGTACTTC. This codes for CASSPGLFQYEQYF.

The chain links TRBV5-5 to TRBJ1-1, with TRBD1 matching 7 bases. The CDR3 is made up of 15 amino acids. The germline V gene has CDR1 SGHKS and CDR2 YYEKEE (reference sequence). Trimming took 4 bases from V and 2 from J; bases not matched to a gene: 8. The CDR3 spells CASSPPGTANTEAFF. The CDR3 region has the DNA TGTGCCAGCAGCCCGCCCGGGACAGCAAACACTGAAGCTTTCTTT.

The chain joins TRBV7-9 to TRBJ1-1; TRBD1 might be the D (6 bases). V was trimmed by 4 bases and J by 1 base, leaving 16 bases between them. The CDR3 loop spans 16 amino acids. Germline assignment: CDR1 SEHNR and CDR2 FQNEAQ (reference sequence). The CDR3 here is CASSSDSLRPNTEAFF. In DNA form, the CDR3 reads TGTGCCAGCAGCTCGGACAGCCTCAGGCCGAACACTGAAGCTTTCTTT.